These 9 T cell receptor beta chains originate from one sample sequenced in a study of CD8 T cells in Susac syndrome. RNA amounts of roughly 0.5 to 1 ug underwent reverse transcription with random hexamers. Via MiXCR, TCRdb re-called the immunoSEQ multiplex PCR reads, giving one row per CDR3 protein. The data contain over 130,000 distinct CDR3 sequences, 85% to 95% of them singletons. Sequences were obtained from CD4+ T cells from PBMCs. Every receptor here comes from a human donor with multiple sclerosis.

The rearrangement uses TRBV27 and TRBJ2-7; 11 bases are shared with TRBD1. Germline V CDR1 and CDR2: MNHEY, SMNVEV (reference sequence). CDR3 length: 14 residues. The ends lost 5 bases at V and 12 bases at J; junction bases unmatched: 12. The CDR3 loop reads CASSRPGQGEIMYF. CDR3 DNA sequence: TGTGCCAGCAGTCGACCGGGACAGGGGGAAATTATGTACTTC.

This clonotype was picked up one time. The chain uses TRBV7-3 and TRBJ2-3; D is possibly TRBD1 or TRBD2 (5 bases each). The germline V and J ends were trimmed by 0 bases and 3 bases, with 10 bases remaining between them. This CDR3 spans 15 amino acids. Germline CDR1 and CDR2: SGHTA and FQGTGA. The DNA for the CDR3 is TGTGCCAGCAGCTTAACTGTGTGGGGGACAGATACGCAGTATTTT. It codes for CASSLTVWGTDTQYF.

This clonotype was observed a single time. The chain combines TRBV27 with TRBJ2-7; 7 bases agree with TRBD1. Per the germline V gene, CDR1 is MNHEY and CDR2 is SMNVEV (reference sequence). The V and J ends lost 6 bases and 5 bases, in that order; junction bases with no gene match: 7. CDR3 length: 13 amino acids. The CDR3 sequence: CASRRQGLDEQYF. CDR3 coding DNA: TGTGCCAGCAGACGACAGGGTCTCGACGAGCAGTACTTC.

The chain has TRBV18 and TRBJ2-3; TRBD1 matches 9 bases. The V gene end was trimmed by 5 bases and the J gene end by 6 bases; junction bases not matched to a gene: 3. The CDR3 spans 13 residues. Germline V gene data show CDR1 as KGHSH and CDR2 as LQKENI. This chain's CDR3 is CASSYGTGDTQYF. The CDR3 DNA is TGTGCCAGCTCATATGGGACAGGGGATACGCAGTATTTT.

The genes are TRBV12-3 or TRBV12-4 and TRBJ2-5; D is undetermined. The CDR3 extends over 16 amino acids. The ends were cut back, 3 bases at V and 1 base at J, with 15 bases in the middle. The CDR3 loop is CASSFWVGTLQETQYF. CDR3 DNA sequence: TGTGCCAGCAGTTTTTGGGTAGGAACACTCCAAGAGACCCAGTACTTC.

V usage is TRBV6-2 or TRBV6-3 and J usage is TRBJ1-5, with 7 bases matching TRBD1. The CDR3 consists of 15 residues. Germline CDR1 reads MNHEY; CDR2 reads SVGEGT. Losses at the gene ends were 6 bases for V and 2 bases for J; bases not matched to a gene: 7. CDR3 sequence reads: CASRTGAGGNQPQHF. The CDR3 nucleotides read TGTGCCAGCAGAACAGGGGCAGGTGGCAATCAGCCCCAGCATTTT.

This chain connects TRBV5-1 to TRBJ2-7; D is possibly TRBD1 (6 bases). This CDR3 region has 14 residues. Germline-derived CDR1 and CDR2 are SGHRS and YFSETQ. Trimming cost V 0 bases and J 4 bases, with 11 bases left between them. The CDR3 coding sequence is TGCGCCAGCAGCTTGGAGACAGGACCGTACGAGCAGTACTTC. Translating it yields CASSLETGPYEQYF.

The V and J genes are TRBV5-6 and TRBJ2-1, with D maybe TRBD1 (6 bases). The germline V gene encodes CDR1 SGHDT and CDR2 YYEEEE. The CDR3 consists of 14 residues. Trimming took 4 bases from V and 5 from J, leaving 13 bases between them. CDR3 nucleotide sequence: TGTGCCAGCAGCAATTGGACAGACCACAATGAGCAGTTCTTC. Its translation: CASSNWTDHNEQFF.

J is TRBJ1-1 and V is TRBV5-1; D is uncertain. This CDR3 is built from 15 residues. CDR1 is SGHRS and CDR2 is YFSETQ in the germline V gene. V was trimmed by 0 bases and J by 4 bases, leaving 13 bases between them. The CDR3 loop is CASSLGQTVSTEAFF. The CDR3 coding sequence is TGCGCCAGCAGCTTGGGGCAGACGGTGAGCACTGAAGCTTTCTTT. Complete variable domain (other parts from reference TRBV5-1 and TRBJ1-1): KAGVTQTPRYLIKTRGQQVTLSCSPISGHRSVSWYQQTPGQGLQFLFEYFSETQRNKGNFPGRFSGRQFSNSRSEMNVSTLELGDSALYLCASSLGQTVSTEAFFGQGTRLTVV.